This TCR beta chain was profiled in a study of Tregs in tolerant kidney transplant recipients. From germline, CDR1 is LNHDA and CDR2 SQIVND (reference sequence). This CDR3 is built from 17 residues. Using immunoSEQ multiplex PCR, the repertoire was profiled, and TCRdb retains in-frame clones only, with some absent. Of some 70,000 clones in the sample, 80% to 95% were seen once. V and J are TRBV19 and TRBJ2-5, with D possibly being TRBD2 (7 bases). The DNA end is a closer match to TRBJ2-7, so the J assignment may be wrong. Sequenced here: CD8+ T cells from blood, sampled before the transplant. The sequence came from a human donor who received a combined kidney and bone marrow transplant. CDR3 DNA: TGTGCCAGTAGTATGCTAGGGGGGGCCCTCCCCTCCTACGAGCAGTACTTC. This sequence encodes CASSMLGGALPSYEQYF.